This T cell receptor beta chain was profiled in a study of CD4+ T cells in melanoma. V was clipped by 2 bases and J by 2 bases, with 18 bases between them. CDR3 length: 17 amino acids. The germline V gene has CDR1 SGHNT and CDR2 YYREEE (reference sequence). The protocol was immunoSEQ multiplex PCR, while the TCRdb copy is restricted to in-frame clones and leaves out a portion. The table records 140,000 or so clones, about nine tenths of them present only once. Comments on this clone: The antigen is undetermined.

Whole-study results and caveats: Reportedly, melanoma neoantigen-specific CD4+ T cells showed varied differentiation states. CD8+ T cell, macrophage and B cell function reportedly correlated with neoantigen-specific CD4+ T cells.

The clonotype originates from a human donor with melanoma. The chain is built from TRBV5-4 and TRBJ2-3; D may be TRBD1 (6 bases). CDR3 region: CASSFSTSGVDTDTQYF. The CDR3 DNA reads as TGTGCCAGCAGCTTTTCTACTTCAGGGGTAGACACAGATACGCAGTATTTT.